These T cell receptor beta chains were read from a single sample in a study of shared clonotypes between healthy human individuals. This table comes from immunoSEQ multiplex PCR, and its TCRdb copy is limited to in-frame clones, with some not included. This sample yields around 2,000,000 clones, of which about 92% are seen a single time; more than 1.5% belongs to the top ten. Sequencing was carried out using naive CD8+ T cells from PBMCs. All receptors derive from a man aged 18 to 30 in good health. Some clones in this sample may be carry-over from other donors' samples. CDR3s include the opening cysteine and the closing phenylalanine or tryptophan. D genes are given only for firm matches. Size is stated for part of the rows, as once, few or many counts, or as a class when the clone is expanded.

abundance,j_gene,d_gene,v_gene,CDR3nt,CDR3aa
.,TRBJ2-1,TRBD2,TRBV4-3,TGCGCCAGCACCACTCTAGCGGGAGATCGCAATGAGCAGTTCTTC,CASTTLAGDRNEQFF
.,TRBJ1-1,.,TRBV7-8,TGTGCCAGCAGCCCGCAACCGATCAACACTGAAGCTTTCTTT,CASSPQPINTEAFF
once,TRBJ2-1,.,TRBV28,TGTGCCAGCAGTTTAGACTTCACCGGCCGCGATGAGCAGTTCTTC,CASSLDFTGRDEQFF
.,TRBJ2-7,TRBD2,TRBV4-3,TGCGCCAGCAGCCTTAGTAGCGGGAGCCACGAGCAGTACTTC,CASSLSSGSHEQYF
.,TRBJ2-6,.,TRBV9,TGTGCCAGCAGCGTAGACTTCTCTGGGGCCAACGTCCTGACTTTC,CASSVDFSGANVLTF
.,TRBJ2-7,.,TRBV5-6,TGTGCCAGCAGCCTCTGGACAGCCAGATACGAGCAGTACTTC,CASSLWTARYEQYF
.,TRBJ2-7,TRBD1,TRBV27,TGTGCCAGCAGTTTTAGCGGACAGGGGGCGGGTGAGCAGTACTTC,CASSFSGQGAGEQYF
.,TRBJ1-4,.,TRBV7-9,TGTGCCAGCAGCTTTGGGATCTATAATGAAAAACTGTTTTTT,CASSFGIYNEKLFF
.,TRBJ2-7,.,TRBV7-9,TGTGCCAGCAGCTTAGGCGATACACATCCTTACTCCTACGAGCAGTACTTC,CASSLGDTHPYSYEQYF
.,TRBJ2-7,.,TRBV27,TGTGCCAGCAGTTTTGGGGGGGCGAGGGAGCAGTACTTC,CASSFGGAREQYF
.,TRBJ2-1,TRBD2,TRBV6-6,TGTGCCAGCAGTTCTTGGGCGGGAGGAGGTGAGCAGTTCTTC,CASSSWAGGGEQFF
.,TRBJ2-1,.,TRBV28,TGTGCCAGCAGGCCAATCAGGGATGCGGGAAATGAGCAGTTCTTC,CASRPIRDAGNEQFF
.,TRBJ2-5,.,TRBV7-8,TGTGCCAGCAGCTTAATAGCGCGCCAAGAGACCCAGTACTTC,CASSLIARQETQYF
few,TRBJ1-5,.,TRBV2,TGTGCCAGCAGTGAGACAGGATTTAGCAATCAGCCCCAGCATTTT,CASSETGFSNQPQHF
.,TRBJ2-2,.,TRBV5-6,TGTGCCAGCAGCTTGGGGACGGGAAACACCGGGGAGCTGTTTTTT,CASSLGTGNTGELFF
.,TRBJ1-3,.,TRBV5-5,TGTGCCAGCACCCCTGATCCGGGGGCGCCTGGAAACACCATATATTTT,CASTPDPGAPGNTIYF
.,TRBJ2-6,.,TRBV7-3,TGTGCCAGCAGCTCCTTCGGGGGCGGGGCCAACGTCCTGACTTTC,CASSSFGGGANVLTF
.,TRBJ2-1,.,TRBV4-3,TGCGCCAGCAGCCAAGAATGGGGGCGGGACCCTGTCAATGAGCAGTTCTTC,CASSQEWGRDPVNEQFF
.,TRBJ2-7,.,TRBV5-6,TGTGCCAGCAGCTTGGGTCCAGTACCCCAATCCTACGAGCAGTACTTC,CASSLGPVPQSYEQYF
.,TRBJ2-7,.,TRBV27,TGTGCCAGCAGTCTCAGGAACGCCTACGAGCAGTACTTC,CASSLRNAYEQYF
.,TRBJ2-1,.,TRBV7-9,TGTGCCAGCAGCTCCGGAGAGGAGGCCTACAATGAGCAGTTCTTC,CASSSGEEAYNEQFF
.,TRBJ1-2,.,TRBV29-1,TGCAGCTTAACAAACGAGGGGAATGGAGCGTTGGGCTACACCTTC,CSLTNEGNGALGYTF
.,TRBJ2-7,TRBD2,TRBV27,TGTGCCACTGGGGGGGCTAGCGGGAGACTATACGAGCAGTACTTC,CATGGASGRLYEQYF
.,TRBJ2-7,TRBD2,TRBV28,TGTGCCAGCAGTGAGACTAGCGGGAGCTCCTACGAGCAGTACTTC,CASSETSGSSYEQYF
.,TRBJ1-4,.,TRBV5-6,TGTGCCAGCAGCTTGCTAGCTTCCACTGAAAAACTGTTTTTT,CASSLLASTEKLFF
.,TRBJ1-1,.,TRBV28,TGTGCCAGCAGTTTTCTACAGGGGAACACTGAAGCTTTCTTT,CASSFLQGNTEAFF
.,TRBJ2-2,.,TRBV25-1,TGTGCCAGCAGTGGGCAAAGGGCACCGGGGGAGCTGTTTTTT,CASSGQRAPGELFF
.,TRBJ2-7,TRBD1,TRBV4-1,TGCGCCAGCAGCCAAGCGAGGACAGGGTATTACGAGCAGTACTTC,CASSQARTGYYEQYF
.,TRBJ2-1,TRBD2,TRBV27,TGTGCCAGCGGAAATAGCGGGGCCTACAATGAGCAGTTCTTC,CASGNSGAYNEQFF
once,TRBJ1-5,.,TRBV4-3,TGCGCCAGCAGCCTGAAGGTGGGGAATCAGCCCCAGCATTTT,CASSLKVGNQPQHF
.,TRBJ1-2,.,TRBV4-3,TGCGCCAGCAGCCGAAGATTGGCCTACGACTATGGCTACACCTTC,CASSRRLAYDYGYTF
.,TRBJ2-7,TRBD1,TRBV4-2,TGTGCCAGCAGCCCAGGGACAGACTACGAGCAGTACTTC,CASSPGTDYEQYF
.,TRBJ2-4,.,TRBV11-2,TGTGCCAGCAGCTTAGGGAACATTCAGTACTTC,CASSLGNIQYF
.,TRBJ1-4,.,TRBV6-1,TGTGCCAGCAACAGAGGGACATGGGGGAATGAAAAACTGTTTTTT,CASNRGTWGNEKLFF
.,TRBJ2-2,.,TRBV2,TGTGCCAGCAGTGAAGCGGTTACCAGGAACACCGGGGAGCTGTTTTTT,CASSEAVTRNTGELFF